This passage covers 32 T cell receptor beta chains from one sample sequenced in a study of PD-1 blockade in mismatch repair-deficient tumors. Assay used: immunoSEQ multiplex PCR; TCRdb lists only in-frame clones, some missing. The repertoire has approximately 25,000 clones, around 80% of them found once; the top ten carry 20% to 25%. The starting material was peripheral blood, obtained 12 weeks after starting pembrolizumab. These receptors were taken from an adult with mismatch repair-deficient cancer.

This CDR3 reads CASMGTRAYEQYF. The CDR3 nucleotides read TGTGCCAGCATGGGGACCCGGGCCTACGAGCAGTACTTC. The chain joins TRBV2 to TRBJ2-7; the D call may be TRBD1 or TRBD2 (5 bases each). The V end lost 7 bases, the J end lost 2 bases, and 12 bases lay between the germline ends. CDR1 and CDR2 (germline): SNHLY, FYNNEI. CDR3 length equals 13 residues.

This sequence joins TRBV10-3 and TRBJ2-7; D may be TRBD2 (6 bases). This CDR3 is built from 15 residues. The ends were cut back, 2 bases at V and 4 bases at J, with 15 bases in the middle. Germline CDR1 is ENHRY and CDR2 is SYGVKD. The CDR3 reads CAISEQGGGGYEQYF. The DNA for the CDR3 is TGTGCCATCAGTGAGCAGGGAGGTGGGGGTTACGAGCAGTACTTC.

The DNA of the CDR3 is TGTGCCAGCCAGCCGAGCCGGCGAGTCTACAATGAGCAGTTCTTC. Its protein is CASQPSRRVYNEQFF. J is TRBJ2-1 and V is TRBV7-9, with D unresolved. This CDR3 is 15 amino acids long. Trimming left V 8 bases short and J 3 bases short, with 17 bases between. The germline V gene has CDR1 SEHNR and CDR2 FQNEAQ (reference sequence).

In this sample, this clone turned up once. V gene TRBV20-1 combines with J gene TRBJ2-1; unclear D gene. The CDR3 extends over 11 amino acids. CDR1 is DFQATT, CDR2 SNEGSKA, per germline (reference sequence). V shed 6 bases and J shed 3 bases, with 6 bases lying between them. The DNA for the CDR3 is TGCAGTGCCCCAGACTACAATGAGCAGTTCTTC. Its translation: CSAPDYNEQFF.

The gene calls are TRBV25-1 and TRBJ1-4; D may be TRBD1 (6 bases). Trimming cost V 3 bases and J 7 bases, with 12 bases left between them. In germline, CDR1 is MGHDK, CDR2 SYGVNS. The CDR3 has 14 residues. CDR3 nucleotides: TGTGCCAGCAGTGATGAAGGGGGAGGTGAAAAACTGTTTTTT. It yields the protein CASSDEGGGEKLFF.

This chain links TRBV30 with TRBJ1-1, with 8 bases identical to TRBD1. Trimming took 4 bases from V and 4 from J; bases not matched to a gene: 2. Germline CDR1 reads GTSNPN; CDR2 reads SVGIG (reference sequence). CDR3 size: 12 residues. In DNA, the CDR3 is TGTGCCTGGACGACAGGGGTCACTGAAGCTTTCTTT. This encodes CAWTTGVTEAFF.

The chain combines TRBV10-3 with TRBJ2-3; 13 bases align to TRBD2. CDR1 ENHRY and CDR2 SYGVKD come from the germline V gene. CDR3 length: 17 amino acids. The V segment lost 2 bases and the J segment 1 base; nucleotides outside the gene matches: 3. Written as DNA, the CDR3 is TGTGCCATCAGTGAGGTACTAGCGGGAGGGGGCACAGATACGCAGTATTTT. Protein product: CAISEVLAGGGTDTQYF.

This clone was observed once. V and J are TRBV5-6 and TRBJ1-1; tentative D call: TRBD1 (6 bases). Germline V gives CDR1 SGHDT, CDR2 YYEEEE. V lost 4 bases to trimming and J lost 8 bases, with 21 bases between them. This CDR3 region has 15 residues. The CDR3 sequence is CASSPLLDSSREAFF. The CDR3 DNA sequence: TGTGCCAGCAGCCCGCTACTGGACAGCTCTCGGGAAGCTTTCTTT.

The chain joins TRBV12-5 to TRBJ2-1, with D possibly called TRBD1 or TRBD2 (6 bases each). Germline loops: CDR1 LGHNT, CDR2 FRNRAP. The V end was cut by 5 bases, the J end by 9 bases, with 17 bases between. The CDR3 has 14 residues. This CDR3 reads CASGPGAGLGEQFF. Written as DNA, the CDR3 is TGTGCTAGTGGTCCGGGGGCGGGATTGGGTGAGCAGTTCTTC.

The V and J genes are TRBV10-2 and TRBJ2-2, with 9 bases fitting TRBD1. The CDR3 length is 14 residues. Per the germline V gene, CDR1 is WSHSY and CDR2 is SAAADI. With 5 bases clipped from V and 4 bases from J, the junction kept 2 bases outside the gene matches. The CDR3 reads CASSRQGVTGELFF. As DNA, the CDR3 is TGCGCCAGCAGTCGACAGGGGGTCACCGGGGAGCTGTTTTTT.

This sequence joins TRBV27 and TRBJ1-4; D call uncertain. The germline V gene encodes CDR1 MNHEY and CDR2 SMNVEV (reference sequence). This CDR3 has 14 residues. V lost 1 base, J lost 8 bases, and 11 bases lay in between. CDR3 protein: CASSLWGRGEKLFF. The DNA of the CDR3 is TGTGCCAGCAGTTTATGGGGTAGAGGGGAAAAACTGTTTTTT.

CDR3 DNA: TGTGCCAGCAGCTCCGGACGAGGCTATGGCTACACCTTC. It encodes CASSSGRGYGYTF. The rearrangement joins TRBV7-2 to TRBJ1-2; D is ambiguous. Germline V CDR1 and CDR2: SGHTA, FQGNSA. The CDR3 runs 13 residues. V lost 4 bases, J lost 4 bases, and 10 bases lay in between.

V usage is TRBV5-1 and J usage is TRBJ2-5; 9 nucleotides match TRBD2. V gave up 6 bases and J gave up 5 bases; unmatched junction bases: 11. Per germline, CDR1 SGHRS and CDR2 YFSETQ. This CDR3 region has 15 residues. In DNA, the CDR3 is TGCGCCAGCACCCCCCTCGGGACTAGCAGGGAGACCCAGTACTTC. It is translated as CASTPLGTSRETQYF.

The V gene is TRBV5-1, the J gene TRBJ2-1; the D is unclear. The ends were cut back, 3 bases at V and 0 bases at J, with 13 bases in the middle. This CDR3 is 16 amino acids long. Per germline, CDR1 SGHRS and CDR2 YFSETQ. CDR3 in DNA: TGCGCCAGCAGCTACTATACGGCCAGCTCCTACAATGAGCAGTTCTTC. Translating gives CASSYYTASSYNEQFF. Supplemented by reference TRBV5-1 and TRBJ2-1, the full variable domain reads KAGVTQTPRYLIKTRGQQVTLSCSPISGHRSVSWYQQTPGQGLQFLFEYFSETQRNKGNFPGRFSGRQFSNSRSEMNVSTLELGDSALYLCASSYYTASSYNEQFFGPGTRLTVL.

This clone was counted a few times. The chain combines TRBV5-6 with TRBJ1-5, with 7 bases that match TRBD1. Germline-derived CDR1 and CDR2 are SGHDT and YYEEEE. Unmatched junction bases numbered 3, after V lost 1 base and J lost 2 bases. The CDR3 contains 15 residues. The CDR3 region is CASSLTGAGNQPQHF. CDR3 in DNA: TGTGCCAGCAGCTTGACAGGGGCGGGCAATCAGCCCCAGCATTTT.

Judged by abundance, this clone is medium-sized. CDR3 sequence: CAISESGAYEQYF. CDR3 sequence (DNA): TGTGCCATCAGTGAGTCAGGTGCCTACGAGCAGTACTTC. This chain uses TRBV10-3 with TRBJ2-7; D call uncertain. Trimming removed 0 bases from V and 2 bases from J, with 5 bases in between. Germline-derived CDR1 and CDR2 are ENHRY and SYGVKD. There are 13 residues in the CDR3.

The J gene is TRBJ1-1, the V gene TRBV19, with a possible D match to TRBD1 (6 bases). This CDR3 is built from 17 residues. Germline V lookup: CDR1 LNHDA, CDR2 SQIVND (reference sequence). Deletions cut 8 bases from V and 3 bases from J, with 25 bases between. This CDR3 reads CASRTRWTAKGHTEAFF. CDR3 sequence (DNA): TGTGCCAGTCGTACTCGGTGGACAGCTAAGGGACACACTGAAGCTTTCTTT.

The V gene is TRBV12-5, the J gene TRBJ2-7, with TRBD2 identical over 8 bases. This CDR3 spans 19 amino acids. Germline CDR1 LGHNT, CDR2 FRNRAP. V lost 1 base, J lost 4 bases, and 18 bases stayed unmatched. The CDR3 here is CASGLDRFLYSGKLYEQYF. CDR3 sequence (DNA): TGTGCTAGTGGTTTGGATCGCTTCCTCTATAGCGGGAAACTATACGAGCAGTACTTC.

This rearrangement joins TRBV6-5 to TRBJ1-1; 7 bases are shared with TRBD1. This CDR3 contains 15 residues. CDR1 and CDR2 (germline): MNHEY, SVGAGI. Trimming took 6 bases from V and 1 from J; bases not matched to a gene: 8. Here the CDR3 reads CASRRNRGPNTEAFF. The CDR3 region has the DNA TGTGCCAGCAGACGAAACAGGGGCCCGAACACTGAAGCTTTCTTT.

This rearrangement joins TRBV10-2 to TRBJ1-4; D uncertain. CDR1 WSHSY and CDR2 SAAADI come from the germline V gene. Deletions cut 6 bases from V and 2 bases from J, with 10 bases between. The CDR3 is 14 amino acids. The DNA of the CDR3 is TGCGCCAGCAGGGGAGGAGGGACTAATGAAAAACTGTTTTTT. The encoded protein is CASRGGGTNEKLFF.

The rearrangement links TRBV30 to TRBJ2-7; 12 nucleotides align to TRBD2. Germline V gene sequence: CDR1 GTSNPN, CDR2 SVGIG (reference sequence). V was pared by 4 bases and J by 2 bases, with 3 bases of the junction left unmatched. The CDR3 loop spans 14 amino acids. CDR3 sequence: CAWKGTSGPYEQYF. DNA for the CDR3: TGTGCCTGGAAGGGGACTAGCGGGCCCTACGAGCAGTACTTC. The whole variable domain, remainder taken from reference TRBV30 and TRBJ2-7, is SQTIHQWPATLVQPVGSPLSLECTVEGTSNPNLYWYRQAAGRGLQLLFYSVGIGQISSEVPQNLSASRPQDRQFILSSKKLLLSDSGFYLCAWKGTSGPYEQYFGPGTRLTVT.

The CDR3 DNA reads TGTGCCAGCGGACCTCGTTTGGCGGGAGCAGATACGCAGTATTTT. It codes for CASGPRLAGADTQYF. The chain uses TRBV6-5 and TRBJ2-3; TRBD2 matches at 7 bases. The CDR3 contains 15 residues. V was pared by 8 bases and J by 4 bases, with 12 bases of the junction left unmatched. Germline-derived CDR1 and CDR2 are MNHEY and SVGAGI.

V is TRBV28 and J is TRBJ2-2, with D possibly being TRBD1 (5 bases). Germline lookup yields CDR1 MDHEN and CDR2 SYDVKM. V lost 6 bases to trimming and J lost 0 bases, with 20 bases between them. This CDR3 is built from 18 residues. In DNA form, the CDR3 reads TGTGCCAGCAGGCCCTCCCCCTCGGACATCCCGAACACCGGGGAGCTGTTTTTT. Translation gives CASRPSPSDIPNTGELFF.

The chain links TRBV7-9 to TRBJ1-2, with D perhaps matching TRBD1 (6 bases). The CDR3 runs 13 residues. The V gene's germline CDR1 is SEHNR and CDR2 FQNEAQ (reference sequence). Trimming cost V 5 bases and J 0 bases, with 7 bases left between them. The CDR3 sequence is CASSQGTNYGYTF. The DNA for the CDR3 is TGTGCCAGCAGCCAGGGGACTAACTATGGCTACACCTTC.

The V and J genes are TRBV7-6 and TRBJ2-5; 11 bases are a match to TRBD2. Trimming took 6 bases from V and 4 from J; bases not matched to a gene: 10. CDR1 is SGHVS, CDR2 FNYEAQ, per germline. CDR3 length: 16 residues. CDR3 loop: CASRATSGRGPETQYF. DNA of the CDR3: TGTGCCAGCAGGGCTACTAGCGGGAGAGGGCCAGAGACCCAGTACTTC.

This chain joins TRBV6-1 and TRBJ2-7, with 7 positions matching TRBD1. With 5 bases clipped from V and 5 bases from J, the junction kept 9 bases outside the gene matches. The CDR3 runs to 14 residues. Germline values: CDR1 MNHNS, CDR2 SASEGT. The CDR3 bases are TGTGCCAGCAGTCGGGACAGATTAGTCCACGAGCAGTACTTC. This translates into CASSRDRLVHEQYF.

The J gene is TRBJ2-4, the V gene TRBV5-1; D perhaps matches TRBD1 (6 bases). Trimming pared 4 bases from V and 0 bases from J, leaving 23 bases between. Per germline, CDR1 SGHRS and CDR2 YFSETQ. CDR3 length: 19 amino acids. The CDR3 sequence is CASSTGQWTTWVAKNIQYF. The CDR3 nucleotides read TGCGCCAGCAGCACTGGACAGTGGACGACTTGGGTAGCCAAAAACATTCAGTACTTC.

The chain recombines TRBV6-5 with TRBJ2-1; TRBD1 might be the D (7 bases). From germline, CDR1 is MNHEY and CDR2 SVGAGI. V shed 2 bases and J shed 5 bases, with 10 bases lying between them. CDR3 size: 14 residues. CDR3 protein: CASSYGRGDNEQFF. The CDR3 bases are TGTGCCAGCAGTTACGGCAGGGGGGACAATGAGCAGTTCTTC.

The CDR3 reads CASSLRTGANYGYTF. CDR3 DNA sequence: TGTGCCAGTAGTTTAAGGACAGGGGCGAACTATGGCTACACCTTC. The chain combines TRBV19 with TRBJ1-2; 9 positions agree with TRBD1. CDR3 length equals 15 residues. With 5 bases clipped from V and 2 bases from J, the junction kept 6 bases outside the gene matches. Germline CDR1 reads LNHDA; CDR2 reads SQIVND (reference sequence). Complete variable domain (other parts from reference TRBV19 and TRBJ1-2): DGGITQSPKYLFRKEGQNVTLSCEQNLNHDAMYWYRQDPGQGLRLIYYSQIVNDFQKGDIAEGYSVSREKKESFPLTVTSAQKNPTAFYLCASSLRTGANYGYTFGSGTRLTVV.

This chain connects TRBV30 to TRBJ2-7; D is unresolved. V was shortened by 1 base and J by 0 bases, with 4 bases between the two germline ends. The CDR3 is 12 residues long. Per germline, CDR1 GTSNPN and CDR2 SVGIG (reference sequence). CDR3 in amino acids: CAWSDSSYEQYF. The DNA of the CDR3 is TGTGCCTGGAGTGACAGCTCCTACGAGCAGTACTTC.

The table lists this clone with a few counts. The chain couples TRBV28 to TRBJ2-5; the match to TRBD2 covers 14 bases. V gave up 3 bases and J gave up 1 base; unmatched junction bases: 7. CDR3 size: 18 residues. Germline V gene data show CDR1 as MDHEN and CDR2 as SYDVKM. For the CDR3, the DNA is TGTGCCAGCAGTTTGACTAGCGGGAGGGGGGGGCCCCAAGAGACCCAGTACTTC. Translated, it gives CASSLTSGRGGPQETQYF.

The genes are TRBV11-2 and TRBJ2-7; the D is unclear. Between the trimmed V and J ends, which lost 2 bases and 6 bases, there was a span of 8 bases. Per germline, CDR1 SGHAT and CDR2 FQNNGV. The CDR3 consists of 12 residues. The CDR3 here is CASSLQQVEQYF. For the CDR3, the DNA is TGTGCCAGCAGCTTACAGCAAGTCGAGCAGTACTTC.